This TCR beta chain is drawn from a study of tissue T cells after allogeneic stem cell transplantation. Overall study context: This research-autopsy study prospectively enrolled adult allogeneic hematopoietic cell transplant recipients with steroid-refractory graft-versus-host disease.

The method was immunoSEQ multiplex PCR; TCRdb's version includes in-frame clones alone and lacks a portion of them. The repertoire holds 28,000 or so clones, with about 90% as singletons. The V end lost 0 bases, the J end lost 6 bases, and 15 bases lay between the germline ends. The germline CDR1 and CDR2 sequences are SGDLS and YYNGEE. CDR3 length: 16 amino acids. As for this clone: Its specificity is not known.

Whole-study results and caveats: Tissue-detected TCR repertoire was only partly captured by blood and spleen T cells.

The sequence was obtained from a male donor at least 60 years old who later had graft-versus-host disease after an allogeneic stem cell transplant. The V gene is TRBV9, the J gene TRBJ1-4; D perhaps matches TRBD1 (5 bases). The source was blood, collected before transplantation. CDR3 sequence (DNA): TGTGCCAGCAGCGTAGATAGTGGCAGGGCGCATGAAAAACTGTTTTTT. Protein product: CASSVDSGRAHEKLFF.